The rows below give T cell receptor beta chains drawn from one sample of a study of cytomegalovirus exposure and HLA in healthy donors. The table came from immunoSEQ multiplex PCR; TCRdb's copy has only in-frame clones and leaves some out. Among 150,000 to 200,000 clones, about nine tenths were seen once, and the ten largest hold more than 5.5%. Material for sequencing was PBMCs. The receptors come from a man aged 25-45 years in good health and CMV-seropositive. Each CDR3 is given with its conserved first and last residue. D genes are given only for firm matches. Not all rows give a size; the values are once, few, many and, for expanded clones, a class.

.,.,TRBJ2-5,TRBV2,CASSYTGYQETQYF,TGTGCCAGCAGTTATACAGGGTACCAAGAGACCCAGTACTTC
TRBD1,.,TRBJ2-1,TRBV7-6,CASSSRDSYNEQFF,TGTGCCAGCAGCTCCCGGGACAGTTACAATGAGCAGTTCTTC
TRBD2,.,TRBJ2-3,TRBV5-1,CASSRTSGSVDTQYF,TGCGCCAGCAGCCGGACTAGCGGGAGTGTGGATACGCAGTATTTT
.,.,TRBJ2-2,TRBV5-1,CASSFLAGELFF,TGCGCCAGCAGCTTTCTTGCCGGGGAGCTGTTTTTT
TRBD1,.,TRBJ2-2,TRBV6-5,CASSPGQGGPGELFF,TGTGCCAGCAGTCCCGGACAGGGAGGCCCCGGGGAGCTGTTTTTT
.,.,TRBJ2-3,TRBV10-3,CAISGRGSTDTQYF,TGTGCCATCAGTGGACGGGGTAGCACAGATACGCAGTATTTT
.,.,TRBJ1-4,TRBV7-6,CASSSYGETNEKLFF,TGTGCCAGCAGCTCTTATGGGGAAACTAATGAAAAACTGTTTTTT
TRBD1,.,TRBJ1-3,TRBV5-1,CASSSGQGSGNTIYF,TGCGCCAGCAGCTCGGGACAGGGTTCTGGAAACACCATATATTTT
.,.,TRBJ1-4,TRBV7-9,CASSIGATNEKLFF,TGTGCCAGCAGCATTGGCGCAACTAATGAAAAACTGTTTTTT
TRBD1,.,TRBJ2-5,TRBV4-1,CASSQGQGAGKTQYF,TGCGCCAGCAGCCAAGGACAGGGGGCCGGTAAGACCCAGTACTTC
.,.,TRBJ2-1,TRBV7-8,CASSLDTARRGSYNEQFF,TGTGCCAGCAGCTTAGACACCGCACGGAGAGGCTCCTACAATGAGCAGTTCTTC
TRBD2,.,TRBJ2-7,TRBV6-5,CASTGLAGGLHGQYF,TGTGCCAGCACCGGACTAGCGGGGGGACTTCACGGGCAGTACTTC
TRBD1,once,TRBJ1-5,TRBV15,CATLMVGQGGNQPQHF,TGTGCCACCCTAATGGTGGGACAGGGTGGCAATCAGCCCCAGCATTTT
.,few,TRBJ2-3,TRBV4-1,CASSHLLRDTQYF,TGCGCCAGCAGCCATTTATTGCGAGATACGCAGTATTTT
.,.,TRBJ1-2,TRBV25-1,CASSEYPGNYGYTF,TGTGCCAGCAGTGAATATCCGGGCAACTATGGCTACACCTTC
TRBD1,.,TRBJ2-7,TRBV5-6,CASRLTGGSYEQYF,TGTGCCAGCAGGCTGACAGGGGGCTCCTACGAGCAGTACTTC
.,.,TRBJ1-2,TRBV7-2,CASSPRLGLGYTF,TGTGCCAGCAGCCCCCGGCTGGGGCTCGGCTACACCTTC
.,.,TRBJ2-2,TRBV4-2,CASSGINGVFGELFF,TGTGCCAGTTCTGGTATAAACGGAGTATTCGGGGAGCTGTTTTTT
.,.,TRBJ1-5,TRBV27,CASSSGTLNQPQHF,TGTGCCAGCAGTTCCGGGACGCTCAATCAGCCCCAGCATTTT
.,.,TRBJ2-5,TRBV7-7,CASSFSSGLQETQYF,TGTGCCAGCAGCTTTTCTTCTGGACTGCAAGAGACCCAGTACTTC
.,once,TRBJ1-3,TRBV7-9,CAITGDSQRTGNTIYF,TGTGCCATTACCGGAGATTCTCAGCGGACTGGAAACACCATATATTTT
.,.,TRBJ2-1,TRBV5-1,CASSSSTGGRVEYNEQFF,TGCGCCAGCAGCTCGAGTACGGGGGGCCGAGTAGAGTACAATGAGCAGTTCTTC
.,.,TRBJ1-5,TRBV5-1,CASSPPDSTNQPQHF,TGCGCCAGCAGCCCCCCGGACAGTACCAATCAGCCCCAGCATTTT
.,.,TRBJ1-1,TRBV28,CASSLLFWAFF,TGTGCCAGCAGCCTTCTTTTTTGGGCTTTCTTT
.,.,TRBJ2-5,TRBV29-1,CSAGREIETQYF,TGCAGCGCCGGACGGGAGATCGAGACCCAGTACTTC
.,.,TRBJ1-5,TRBV7-8,CASSLARGRGQPQHF,TGTGCCAGCAGCTTAGCGCGCGGGAGGGGTCAGCCCCAGCATTTT
TRBD1,.,TRBJ1-2,TRBV5-1,CASKLRTGTGVHGYTF,TGCGCCAGCAAATTAAGGACCGGGACAGGGGTACATGGCTACACCTTC
.,.,TRBJ2-1,TRBV20-1,CSAKLPEQFF,TGCAGTGCTAAACTTCCTGAGCAGTTCTTC
.,.,TRBJ2-7,TRBV15,CATSREAKSSYEQYF,TGTGCCACCAGCAGAGAGGCCAAGAGCTCCTACGAGCAGTACTTC
.,.,TRBJ2-7,TRBV9,CASSVVVPEVFHEQYF,TGTGCCAGCAGCGTAGTGGTCCCCGAGGTGTTCCACGAGCAGTACTTC
TRBD1,few,TRBJ1-2,TRBV9,CASSAGTGSYGYTF,TGTGCCAGCAGCGCCGGGACAGGGTCCTATGGCTACACCTTC
.,.,TRBJ2-3,TRBV9,CASSVVGDHTDTQYF,TGTGCCAGCAGCGTCGTGGGGGACCACACAGATACGCAGTATTTT
.,.,TRBJ2-2,TRBV2,CASEGGRAGTGELFF,TGTGCCAGCGAGGGGGGCAGGGCGGGCACCGGGGAGCTGTTTTTT
.,.,TRBJ1-5,TRBV7-2,CASSLDRYNQPQHF,TGTGCCAGCAGCTTAGACCGTTACAATCAGCCCCAGCATTTT
.,.,TRBJ2-7,TRBV28,CASSSYPYEQYF,TGTGCCAGCAGTTCCTACCCCTACGAGCAGTACTTC
TRBD1,.,TRBJ2-1,TRBV7-6,CASGLLFARQGSEQFF,TGTGCCAGCGGTCTTTTATTCGCGCGACAGGGGAGTGAGCAGTTCTTC
.,.,TRBJ2-2,TRBV5-1,CASSSTAGGELFF,TGCGCCAGCAGCTCAACCGCAGGCGGGGAGCTGTTTTTT